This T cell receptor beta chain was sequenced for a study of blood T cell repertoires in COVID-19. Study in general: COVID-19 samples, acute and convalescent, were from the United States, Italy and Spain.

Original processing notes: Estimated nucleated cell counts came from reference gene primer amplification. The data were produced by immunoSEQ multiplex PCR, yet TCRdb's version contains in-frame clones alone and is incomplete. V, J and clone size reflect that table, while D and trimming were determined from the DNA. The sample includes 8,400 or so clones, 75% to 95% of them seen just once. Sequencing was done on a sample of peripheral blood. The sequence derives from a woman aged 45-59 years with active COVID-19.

CDR3 region: CASSAQTGDGREQFF. Written as DNA, the CDR3 is TGTGCCAGCAGTGCCCAGACGGGGGACGGGCGTGAGCAGTTCTTC. V is TRBV25-1 and J is TRBJ2-1, with a tentative D call TRBD2 (6 bases). The germline V and J ends were trimmed by 4 bases and 9 bases, with 19 bases remaining between them. The CDR3 has 15 amino acids. Looked up from germline, CDR1 is MGHDK and CDR2 is SYGVNS.